Listed here are 25 T cell receptor beta chains from one sample, sequenced in a study of blood T cell repertoires in COVID-19. Assay: immunoSEQ multiplex PCR; the TCRdb copy retains only in-frame clones and omits some. The sample includes about 250,000 clones, roughly nine tenths of them seen just once. The sequencing sample was made of PBMCs or T cells enriched from blood (not recorded which). All receptors derive from a woman between 50 and 59 years old who had recovered from COVID-19.

V is TRBV28 and J is TRBJ1-3; D ambiguous. Per the germline V gene, CDR1 is MDHEN and CDR2 is SYDVKM. This CDR3 has 15 amino acids. Trimming removed 1 base from V and 2 bases from J, with 9 bases in between. The CDR3 sequence: CASSLLAVAGNTIYF. CDR3 DNA sequence: TGTGCCAGCAGTTTATTAGCCGTTGCTGGAAACACCATATATTTT. The full variable domain, its missing parts supplied by reference TRBV28 and TRBJ1-3, is DVKVTQSSRYLVKRTGEKVFLECVQDMDHENMFWYRQDPGLGLRLIYFSYDVKMKEKGDIPEGYSVSREKKERFSLILESASTNQTSMYLCASSLLAVAGNTIYFGEGSWLTVV.

This clone was detected once. The gene calls are TRBV18 and TRBJ1-4, with a weak D call TRBD1 (5 bases). The V end lost 3 bases, the J end lost 4 bases, and 12 bases lay between the germline ends. This CDR3 spans 15 amino acids. Germline CDR1 and CDR2: KGHSH and LQKENI. CDR3 sequence (DNA): TGTGCCAGCTCACCGTCCTTGCAGGGTAATGAAAAACTGTTTTTT. Amino acids: CASSPSLQGNEKLFF.

The V and J genes are TRBV27 and TRBJ2-3, with 7 bases lining up with TRBD1. From germline, CDR1 is MNHEY and CDR2 SMNVEV (reference sequence). This CDR3 is 15 amino acids long. V gave up 7 bases and J gave up 0 bases; unmatched junction bases: 7. In DNA form, the CDR3 reads TGTGCCAGCACCTTAAGGGGACAGAGCACAGATACGCAGTATTTT. Its translation: CASTLRGQSTDTQYF.

The CDR3 coding sequence is TGTGCCATTCGGACAGGTCTGAACACTGAAGCTTTCTTT. This codes for CAIRTGLNTEAFF. The V and J genes are TRBV28 and TRBJ1-1; 7 bases line up with TRBD1. The CDR3 length is 13 residues. Losses at the gene ends were 10 bases for V and 0 bases for J; bases not matched to a gene: 5. Looked up from germline, CDR1 is MDHEN and CDR2 is SYDVKM.

V is TRBV28 and J is TRBJ1-2; weak D call: TRBD1 (6 bases). This CDR3 has 14 residues. V was cut by 4 bases and J by 10 bases, with 19 bases left in between. Germline CDR1 is MDHEN and CDR2 is SYDVKM. The CDR3 region is CASSSSGTLFAYTF. The CDR3, as DNA: TGTGCCAGCAGTTCGTCCGGGACACTTTTCGCCTACACCTTC.

This clone was seen only a few times. The chain recombines TRBV7-2 with TRBJ1-2, with TRBD1 identical over 7 bases. The germline gives CDR1 SGHTA, CDR2 FQGNSA. The CDR3 spans 15 residues. The V segment lost 1 base and the J segment 4 bases; nucleotides outside the gene matches: 6. CDR3 residues: CASSLDRQGAYGYTF. CDR3 nucleotides: TGTGCCAGCAGCTTAGACCGACAGGGTGCCTATGGCTACACCTTC. The complete variable domain, with remaining parts taken from reference TRBV7-2 and TRBJ1-2, reads GAGVSQSPSNKVTEKGKDVELRCDPISGHTALYWYRQSLGQGLEFLIYFQGNSAPDKSGLPSDRFSAERTGGSVSTLTIQRTQQEDSAVYLCASSLDRQGAYGYTFGSGTRLTVV.

The chain carries TRBV27 and TRBJ1-2; 10 bases match TRBD1. Trimming took 6 bases from V and 6 from J; bases not matched to a gene: 7. CDR1 is MNHEY, CDR2 SMNVEV, per germline (reference sequence). This CDR3 region has 14 residues. The CDR3 loop is CASRGQGRQDGYTF. CDR3 DNA sequence: TGTGCCAGCAGGGGACAGGGGAGGCAGGATGGCTACACCTTC.

The V call is TRBV2, the J call TRBJ1-1, with D maybe TRBD1 (5 bases). Germline lookup yields CDR1 SNHLY and CDR2 FYNNEI. The CDR3 runs 14 residues. Trimming pared 7 bases from V and 0 bases from J, leaving 12 bases between. This CDR3 is CASKGGAVNTEAFF. As DNA, the CDR3 is TGTGCCAGCAAAGGAGGGGCGGTGAACACTGAAGCTTTCTTT.

Only one count was recorded for this clone. The chain recombines TRBV19 with TRBJ2-6, with 8 positions matching TRBD1. V lost 7 bases and J lost 0; bases outside the gene matches: 8. The CDR3 consists of 17 residues. Germline loops: CDR1 LNHDA, CDR2 SQIVND (reference sequence). Here the CDR3 DNA reads TGTGCCAGTACCAAGGGACAGGTGATCTCTGGGGCCAACGTCCTGACTTTC. As protein: CASTKGQVISGANVLTF. Drawing the rest from reference TRBV19 and TRBJ2-6, the complete variable domain is DGGITQSPKYLFRKEGQNVTLSCEQNLNHDAMYWYRQDPGQGLRLIYYSQIVNDFQKGDIAEGYSVSREKKESFPLTVTSAQKNPTAFYLCASTKGQVISGANVLTFGAGSRLTVL.

Only one count was recorded for this clone. The chain employs TRBV19 and TRBJ2-1, with D possibly TRBD2 on 6 matching bases. V shed 8 bases and J shed 1 base, with 12 bases lying between them. Germline CDR1 is LNHDA and CDR2 is SQIVND (reference sequence). This CDR3 has 14 residues. The DNA of the CDR3 is TGTGCCAGTGCGGGGACTGGGTCCTACAATGAGCAGTTCTTC. Translating gives CASAGTGSYNEQFF.

V is TRBV6-5 and J is TRBJ1-2; the D gene is possibly TRBD1 (6 bases). Trimming removed 4 bases at V and 2 bases at J, with 8 bases between. Germline values: CDR1 MNHEY, CDR2 SVGAGI. CDR3 length equals 13 residues. This chain's CDR3 is CASSWTENYGYTF. DNA for the CDR3: TGTGCCAGCAGTTGGACAGAAAACTATGGCTACACCTTC.

J is TRBJ2-2 and V is TRBV5-4, with D perhaps TRBD1 (5 bases). Germline V gene sequence: CDR1 SGHNT, CDR2 YYREEE (reference sequence). V lost 3 bases to trimming and J lost 8 bases, with 17 bases between them. The CDR3 covers 15 residues. CDR3 region: CASSSSGAGIGELFF. As DNA, the CDR3 is TGTGCCAGCAGCTCGAGTGGGGCAGGGATTGGGGAGCTGTTTTTT.

The chain carries TRBV5-8 and TRBJ1-2, with 7 bases that match TRBD1. The CDR3 sequence is 15 residues long. Germline V lookup: CDR1 SGHTS, CDR2 YDEGEE. J gave up 2 bases and V 3 bases, and 7 bases lay outside the gene matches. This CDR3 reads CASSSGTVGNYGYTF. In DNA, the CDR3 is TGTGCCAGCAGCTCCGGGACAGTAGGGAACTATGGCTACACCTTC.

The chain recombines TRBV10-2 with TRBJ2-7; D is possibly TRBD2 (5 bases). The germline CDR1 and CDR2 sequences are WSHSY and SAAADI. V lost 6 bases to trimming and J lost 3 bases, with 15 bases between them. CDR3 length: 14 residues. For the CDR3, the DNA is TGCGCCAGCAGGGACCAGGACTGGCTCTACGAGCAGTACTTC. Its protein product is CASRDQDWLYEQYF.

Here the CDR3 reads CASSPPRGTQYF. The CDR3 region has the DNA TGTGCCAGCAGCCCCCCTCGAGGGACCCAGTACTTC. The chain uses TRBV6-2 or TRBV6-3 and TRBJ2-5; the D is unclear. The CDR3 totals 12 residues. Per germline, CDR1 MNHEY and CDR2 SVGEGT. The V and J ends lost 6 bases and 7 bases respectively, with 12 bases between them.

The rearrangement links TRBV4-2 to TRBJ2-7; 11 bases line up with TRBD2. CDR1 is LGHNA, CDR2 YNFKEQ, per germline. V lost 0 bases, J lost 7 bases, and 5 bases stayed unmatched. The CDR3 is 15 amino acids. The CDR3 region is CASSQDASGRKEQYF. In DNA form, the CDR3 reads TGTGCCAGCAGCCAAGACGCTAGCGGGAGGAAAGAGCAGTACTTC.

V usage is TRBV30 and J usage is TRBJ2-1; possible D gene TRBD1, 5 bases. The CDR3 extends over 14 amino acids. In germline, CDR1 is GTSNPN, CDR2 SVGIG (reference sequence). With 3 bases removed from V and 6 bases from J, the gap between germline ends came to 15 bases. Here the CDR3 reads CAWRGHDSFNEQFF. The DNA for the CDR3 is TGTGCCTGGAGAGGACATGACAGCTTCAATGAGCAGTTCTTC.

V usage is TRBV18 and J usage is TRBJ1-2, with 9 bases matching TRBD1. Germline CDR1 KGHSH, CDR2 LQKENI. This CDR3 is 15 amino acids long. J was trimmed by 4 bases and V by 4 bases; bases with no gene match: 7. CDR3 in amino acids: CASSQSRQGGYGYTF. CDR3 bases: TGTGCCAGCTCACAGTCACGACAGGGGGGCTATGGCTACACCTTC.

This clone was picked up a small number of times. Here the CDR3 omits its conserved ending phenylalanine or tryptophan, so a read error is the likely source. The DNA is left out, because the CDR3 cannot be placed on it with certainty; the CDR3 is given as TCRdb lists it. V usage is TRBV14 and J usage is TRBJ2-7; the table's D call, TRBD2, has no DNA check behind it. Germline V gene sequence: CDR1 SGHDN, CDR2 FVKESK. The CDR3 adds up to 15 amino acids, both ends counted. CDR3 loop: CASSQVGTSGGALTI.

The rearrangement joins TRBV7-3 to TRBJ2-7; 8 bases align to TRBD2. Looked up from germline, CDR1 is SGHTA and CDR2 is FQGTGA. This CDR3 is 15 amino acids long. V dropped 5 bases and J dropped 4; count of bases not matched to a gene: 10. CDR3 nucleotides: TGTGCCAGCAGCCTGGACGGGACTAGTGCATACGAGCAGTACTTC. This sequence encodes CASSLDGTSAYEQYF.

V and J are TRBV14 and TRBJ1-2; D gene uncertain. Per germline, CDR1 SGHDN and CDR2 FVKESK. This CDR3 is 12 amino acids long. Between the trimmed V and J ends, which lost 1 base and 13 bases, there was a span of 13 bases. Here the CDR3 DNA reads TGTGCCAGCAGCCAAGGGAAGGGAGTTGCCACCTTC. As protein: CASSQGKGVATF.

V and J are TRBV7-6 and TRBJ1-1; weak D call: TRBD1 (6 bases). From germline, CDR1 is SGHVS and CDR2 FNYEAQ. Trimming removed 1 base at V and 1 base at J, with 10 bases between. The CDR3 is made up of 15 amino acids. The CDR3: CASSLGGGGNTEAFF. The DNA of the CDR3 is TGTGCCAGCAGCTTAGGGGGAGGGGGGAACACTGAAGCTTTCTTT.

The gene calls are TRBV5-5 and TRBJ1-3; 7 bases line up with TRBD1. Germline V gene sequence: CDR1 SGHKS, CDR2 YYEKEE (reference sequence). This CDR3 contains 16 residues. V was pared by 4 bases and J by 0 bases, with 7 bases of the junction left unmatched. CDR3: CASSHRGQSSGNTIYF. DNA of the CDR3: TGTGCCAGCAGCCATCGGGGACAGAGCTCTGGAAACACCATATATTTT.

The chain has TRBV28 and TRBJ1-2; 10 nucleotides agree with TRBD1. There are 15 residues in the CDR3. V shed 2 bases, J shed 7 bases, and the junction held 7 bases outside the gene matches. CDR1 and CDR2 (germline): MDHEN, SYDVKM. The CDR3 DNA follows: TGTGCCAGCAGTTTAGGAGGGGACAGGGGTAGTGGCTACACCTTC. Protein sequence: CASSLGGDRGSGYTF.

This clone was picked up one time. This chain links TRBV28 with TRBJ1-2; D might be TRBD1 (6 bases). Germline V gene data show CDR1 as MDHEN and CDR2 as SYDVKM. Trimming shortened V by 1 base and J by 8 bases, and 17 bases separated the two germline ends. The CDR3 is 15 amino acids. In DNA, the CDR3 is TGTGCCAGCAGTTTATTAGGGACACTCAACGGAGGCTACACCTTC. As protein: CASSLLGTLNGGYTF.